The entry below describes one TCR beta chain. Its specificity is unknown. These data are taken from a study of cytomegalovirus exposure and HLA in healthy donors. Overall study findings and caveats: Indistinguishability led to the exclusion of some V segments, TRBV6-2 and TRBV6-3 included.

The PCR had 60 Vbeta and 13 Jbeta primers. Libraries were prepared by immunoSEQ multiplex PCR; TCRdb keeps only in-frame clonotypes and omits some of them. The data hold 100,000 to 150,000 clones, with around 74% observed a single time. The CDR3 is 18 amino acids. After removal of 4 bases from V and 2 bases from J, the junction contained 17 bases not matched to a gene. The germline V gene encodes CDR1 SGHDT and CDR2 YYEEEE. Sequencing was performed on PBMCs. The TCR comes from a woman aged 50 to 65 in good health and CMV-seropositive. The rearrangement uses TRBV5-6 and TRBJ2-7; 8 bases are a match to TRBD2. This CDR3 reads CASSPRTSSGFIAYEQYF. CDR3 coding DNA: TGTGCCAGCAGCCCACGGACCTCTAGCGGGTTTATCGCCTACGAGCAGTACTTC.